These 6 T cell receptor beta chains originate from one sample sequenced in a study of T cell responses to AZD1222 COVID-19 vaccine. Produced via immunoSEQ multiplex PCR; TCRdb's table is partial and in-frame only. The top ten clones hold 1.9% of a sample with some 140,000 clones, 70% to 90% of them seen once. Material: peripheral blood, obtained on day 0 of AZD1222 vaccination. These receptor sequences come from an adult in good health.

This chain links TRBV5-4 with TRBJ1-2; tentatively, D is TRBD1 (5 bases). Trimming removed 0 bases from V and 0 bases from J, with 15 bases in between. The germline V gene has CDR1 SGHNT and CDR2 YYREEE (reference sequence). This CDR3 has 17 amino acids. The chain's CDR3 is CASSLVPGSSTNYGYTF. The CDR3 nucleotides are TGTGCCAGCAGCTTGGTGCCAGGGAGTTCGACTAACTATGGCTACACCTTC.

CDR3 bases: TGTGCCAGCAGTTACCCGGGACAGGGGTTGTACGAGCAGTACTTC. Amino acid sequence: CASSYPGQGLYEQYF. V and J are TRBV6-5 and TRBJ2-7, with TRBD1 matching over 10 bases. Germline V CDR1 and CDR2: MNHEY, SVGAGI. This CDR3 contains 15 residues. J lost 4 bases, V lost 2 bases, and 5 bases had no gene match.

The gene calls are TRBV19 and TRBJ2-1; 11 bases line up with TRBD1. Germline lookup yields CDR1 LNHDA and CDR2 SQIVND (reference sequence). The CDR3 consists of 16 residues. J lost 6 bases, V lost 6 bases, and 10 bases had no gene match. This CDR3 is CASSPQDRGRGNEQFF. The CDR3 region has the DNA TGTGCCAGTAGCCCCCAGGACAGGGGGCGAGGCAATGAGCAGTTCTTC.

The chain uses TRBV6-2 or TRBV6-3 and TRBJ2-7; the D gene is possibly TRBD1 (5 bases). The ends were cut back, 6 bases at V and 0 bases at J, with 9 bases in the middle. Germline V gene lookup returns CDR1 MNHEY and CDR2 SVGEGT. The CDR3 runs 13 residues. CDR3 sequence: CASSRQSSYEQYF. DNA for the CDR3: TGTGCCAGCAGCCGACAGAGCTCCTACGAGCAGTACTTC.

The J gene is TRBJ1-4, the V gene TRBV11-2; D not certain. Germline loops: CDR1 SGHAT, CDR2 FQNNGV. V was shortened by 4 bases and J by 15 bases, with 12 bases between the two germline ends. The CDR3 contains 11 residues. The CDR3 is CASSSLLRVFF. The CDR3 coding sequence is TGTGCCAGCAGCTCACTACTTAGGGTGTTTTTT.

The chain employs TRBV19 and TRBJ1-2; no clear D. The germline CDR1 and CDR2 sequences are LNHDA and SQIVND (reference sequence). This CDR3 has 13 residues. Trimming shortened V by 2 bases and J by 3 bases, and 7 bases separated the two germline ends. CDR3 bases: TGTGCCAGTAGTATATCGGTGGACTATGGCTACACCTTC. It specifies CASSISVDYGYTF. The complete variable domain, with remaining parts taken from reference TRBV19 and TRBJ1-2, reads DGGITQSPKYLFRKEGQNVTLSCEQNLNHDAMYWYRQDPGQGLRLIYYSQIVNDFQKGDIAEGYSVSREKKESFPLTVTSAQKNPTAFYLCASSISVDYGYTFGSGTRLTVV.